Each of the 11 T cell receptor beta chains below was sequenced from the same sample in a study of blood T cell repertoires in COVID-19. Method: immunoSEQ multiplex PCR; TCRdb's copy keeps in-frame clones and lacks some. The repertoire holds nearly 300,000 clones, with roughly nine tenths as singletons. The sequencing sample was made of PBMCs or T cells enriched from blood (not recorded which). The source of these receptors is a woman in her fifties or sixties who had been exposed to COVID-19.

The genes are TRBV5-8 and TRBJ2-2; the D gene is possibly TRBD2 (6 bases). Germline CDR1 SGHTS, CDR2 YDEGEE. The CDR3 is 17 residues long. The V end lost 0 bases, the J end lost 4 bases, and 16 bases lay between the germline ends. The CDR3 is CASSLGVRAGSTGELFF. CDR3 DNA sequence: TGTGCCAGCAGCTTGGGGGTGAGGGCCGGGAGCACCGGGGAGCTGTTTTTT. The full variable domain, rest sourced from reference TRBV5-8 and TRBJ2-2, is EAGVTQSPTHLIKTRGQQATLRCSPISGHTSVYWYQQALGLGLQFLLWYDEGEERNRGNFPPRFSGRQFPNYSSELNVNALELEDSALYLCASSLGVRAGSTGELFFGEGSRLTVL.

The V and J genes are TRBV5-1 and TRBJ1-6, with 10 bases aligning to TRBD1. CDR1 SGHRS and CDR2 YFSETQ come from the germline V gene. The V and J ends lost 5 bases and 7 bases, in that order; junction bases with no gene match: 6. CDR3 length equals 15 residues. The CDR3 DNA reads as TGCGCCAGCAGAACAGAGACAGGGGGCAATTCACCCCTCCACTTT. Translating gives CASRTETGGNSPLHF.

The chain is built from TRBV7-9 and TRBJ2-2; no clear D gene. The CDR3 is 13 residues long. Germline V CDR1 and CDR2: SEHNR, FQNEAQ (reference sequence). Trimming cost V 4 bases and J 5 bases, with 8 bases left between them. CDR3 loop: CASSYVGTGELFF. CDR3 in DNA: TGTGCCAGCAGCTACGTCGGGACCGGGGAGCTGTTTTTT. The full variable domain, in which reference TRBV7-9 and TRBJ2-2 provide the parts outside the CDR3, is DTGVSQNPRHKITKRGQNVTFRCDPISEHNRLYWYRQTLGQGPEFLTYFQNEAQLEKSRLLSDRFSAERPKGSFSTLEIQRTEQGDSAMYLCASSYVGTGELFFGEGSRLTVL.

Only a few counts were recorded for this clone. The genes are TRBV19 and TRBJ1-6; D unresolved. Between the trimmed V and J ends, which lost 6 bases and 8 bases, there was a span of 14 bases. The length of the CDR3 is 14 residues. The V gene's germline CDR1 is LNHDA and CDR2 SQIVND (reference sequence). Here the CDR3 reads CASRRRRVDSPLHF. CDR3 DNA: TGTGCCAGTAGAAGGAGACGGGTCGATTCACCCCTCCACTTT.

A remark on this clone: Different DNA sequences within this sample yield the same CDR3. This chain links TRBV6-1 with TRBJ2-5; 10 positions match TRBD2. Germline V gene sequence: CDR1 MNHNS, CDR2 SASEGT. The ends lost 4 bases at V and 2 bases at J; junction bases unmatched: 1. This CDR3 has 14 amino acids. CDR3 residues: CASSGAGGQETQYF. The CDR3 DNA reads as TGTGCCAGCAGTGGAGCGGGGGGGCAAGAGACCCAGTACTTC.

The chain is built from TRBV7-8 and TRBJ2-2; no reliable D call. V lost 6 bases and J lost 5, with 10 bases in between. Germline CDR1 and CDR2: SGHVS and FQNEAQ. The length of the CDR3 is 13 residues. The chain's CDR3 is CASSSRGTGELFF. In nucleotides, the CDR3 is TGTGCCAGCAGTTCACGAGGAACCGGGGAGCTGTTTTTT.

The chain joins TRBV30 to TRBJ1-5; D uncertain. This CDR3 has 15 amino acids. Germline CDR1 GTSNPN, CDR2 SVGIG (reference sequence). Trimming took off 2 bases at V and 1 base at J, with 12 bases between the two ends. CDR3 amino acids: CAWSRRERSNQPQHF. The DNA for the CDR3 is TGTGCCTGGAGTAGAAGGGAGAGGAGCAATCAGCCCCAGCATTTT.

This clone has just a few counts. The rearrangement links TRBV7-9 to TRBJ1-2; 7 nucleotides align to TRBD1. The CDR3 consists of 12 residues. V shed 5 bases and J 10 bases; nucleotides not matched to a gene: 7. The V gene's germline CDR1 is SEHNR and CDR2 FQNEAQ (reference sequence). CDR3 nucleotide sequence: TGTGCCAGCAGCCCGGGACAGAGAAACTACACCTTC. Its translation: CASSPGQRNYTF.

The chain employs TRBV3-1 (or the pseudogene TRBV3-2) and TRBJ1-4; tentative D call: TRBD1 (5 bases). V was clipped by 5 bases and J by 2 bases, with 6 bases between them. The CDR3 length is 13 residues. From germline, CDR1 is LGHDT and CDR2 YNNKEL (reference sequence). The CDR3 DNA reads TGTGCCAGCAGCGGGGGGACTAATGAAAAACTGTTTTTT. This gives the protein CASSGGTNEKLFF.

The CDR3 DNA sequence: TGCAGCGTAGTAGCGGGGTCAGAGACCCAGTACTTC. This sequence encodes CSVVAGSETQYF. The J gene is TRBJ2-5, the V gene TRBV29-1; 8 bases line up with TRBD2. With V trimmed by 6 bases and J by 4 bases, 4 bases remained unmatched. This CDR3 is built from 12 residues. CDR1 is SQVTM and CDR2 is ANQGSEA in the germline V gene.

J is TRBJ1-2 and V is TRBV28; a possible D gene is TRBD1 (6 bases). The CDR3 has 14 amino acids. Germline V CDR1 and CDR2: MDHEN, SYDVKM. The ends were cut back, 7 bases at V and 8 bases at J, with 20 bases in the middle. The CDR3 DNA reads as TGTGCCAGCACCTTCTACAGGGAAGGATGGGGCTACACCTTC. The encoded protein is CASTFYREGWGYTF.